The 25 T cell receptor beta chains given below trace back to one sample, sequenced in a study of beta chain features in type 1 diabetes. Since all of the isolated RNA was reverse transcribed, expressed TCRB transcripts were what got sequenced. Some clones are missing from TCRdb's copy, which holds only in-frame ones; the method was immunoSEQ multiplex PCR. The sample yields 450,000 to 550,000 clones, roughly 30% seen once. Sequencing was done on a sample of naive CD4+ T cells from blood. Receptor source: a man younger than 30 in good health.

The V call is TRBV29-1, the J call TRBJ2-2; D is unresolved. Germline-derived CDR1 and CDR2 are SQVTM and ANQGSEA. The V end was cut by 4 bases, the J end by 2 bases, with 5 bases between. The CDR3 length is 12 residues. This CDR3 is CSVGRNTGELFF. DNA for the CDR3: TGCAGCGTTGGGAGAAACACCGGGGAGCTGTTTTTT.

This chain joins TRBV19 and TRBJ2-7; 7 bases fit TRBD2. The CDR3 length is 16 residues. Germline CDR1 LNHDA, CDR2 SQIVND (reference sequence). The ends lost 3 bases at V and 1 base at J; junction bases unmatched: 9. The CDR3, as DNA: TGTGCCAGTAGTATGGGCGCATCGCGGGGGTCCTACGAGCAGTACTTC. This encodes CASSMGASRGSYEQYF.

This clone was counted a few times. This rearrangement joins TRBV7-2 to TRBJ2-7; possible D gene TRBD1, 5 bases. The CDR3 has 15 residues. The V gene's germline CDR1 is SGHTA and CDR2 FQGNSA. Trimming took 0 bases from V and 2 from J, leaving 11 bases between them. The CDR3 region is CASSLAATVTYEQYF. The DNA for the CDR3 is TGTGCCAGCAGCTTAGCAGCGACAGTTACCTACGAGCAGTACTTC.

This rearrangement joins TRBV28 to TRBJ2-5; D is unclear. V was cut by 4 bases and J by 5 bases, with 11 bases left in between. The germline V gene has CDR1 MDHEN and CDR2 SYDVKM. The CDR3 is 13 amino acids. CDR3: CASSSGPWETQYF. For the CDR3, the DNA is TGTGCCAGCAGTTCCGGCCCTTGGGAGACCCAGTACTTC.

CDR3 DNA sequence: TGTGCCAGCAGCCGACTAGGCGCTGGGGATACGCAGTATTTT. Amino acids: CASSRLGAGDTQYF. V gene TRBV6-6 combines with J gene TRBJ2-3, with D maybe TRBD2 (6 bases). CDR1 is MNHNY and CDR2 is SVGAGI in the germline V gene (reference sequence). V was pared by 6 bases and J by 6 bases, with 16 bases between. The CDR3 runs to 14 residues.

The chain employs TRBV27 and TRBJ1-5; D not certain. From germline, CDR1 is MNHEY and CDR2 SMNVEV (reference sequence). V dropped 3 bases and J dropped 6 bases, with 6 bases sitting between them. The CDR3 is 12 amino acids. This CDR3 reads CASSLFGQPQHF. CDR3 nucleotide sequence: TGTGCCAGCAGTTTGTTTGGTCAGCCCCAGCATTTT.

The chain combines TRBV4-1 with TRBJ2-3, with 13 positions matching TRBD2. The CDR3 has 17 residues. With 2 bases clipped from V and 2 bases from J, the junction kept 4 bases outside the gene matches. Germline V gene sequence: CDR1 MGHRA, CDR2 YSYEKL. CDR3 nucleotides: TGCGCCAGCAGCCAAATACTAGCGGGAGGGATCACAGATACGCAGTATTTT. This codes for CASSQILAGGITDTQYF.

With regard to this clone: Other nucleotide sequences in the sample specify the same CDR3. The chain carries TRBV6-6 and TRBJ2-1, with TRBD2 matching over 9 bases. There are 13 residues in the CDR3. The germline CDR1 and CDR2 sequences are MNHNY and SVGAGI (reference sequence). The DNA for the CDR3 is TGTGCGTCCAGTGGACTAGCGTACAATGAGCAGTTCTTC. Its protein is CASSGLAYNEQFF.

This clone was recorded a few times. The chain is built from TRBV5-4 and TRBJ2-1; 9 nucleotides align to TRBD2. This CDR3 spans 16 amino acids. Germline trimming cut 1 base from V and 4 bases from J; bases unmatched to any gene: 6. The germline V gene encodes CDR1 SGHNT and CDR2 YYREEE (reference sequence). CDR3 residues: CASSLRLADKYNEQFF. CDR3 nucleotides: TGTGCCAGCAGCTTGAGACTAGCGGACAAATACAATGAGCAGTTCTTC.

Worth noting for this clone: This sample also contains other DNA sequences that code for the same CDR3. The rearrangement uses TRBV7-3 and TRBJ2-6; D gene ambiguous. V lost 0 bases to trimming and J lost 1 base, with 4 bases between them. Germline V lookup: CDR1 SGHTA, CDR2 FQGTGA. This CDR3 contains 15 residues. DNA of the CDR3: TGTGCCAGCAGCTTAACGAGTTCTGGGGCCAACGTCCTGACTTTC. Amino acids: CASSLTSSGANVLTF.

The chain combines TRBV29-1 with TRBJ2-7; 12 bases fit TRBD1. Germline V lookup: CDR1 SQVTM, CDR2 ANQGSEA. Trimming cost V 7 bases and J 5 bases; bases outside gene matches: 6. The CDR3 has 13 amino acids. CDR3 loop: CSAGTGGDHEQYF. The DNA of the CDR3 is TGCAGCGCCGGGACAGGGGGCGACCACGAGCAGTACTTC.

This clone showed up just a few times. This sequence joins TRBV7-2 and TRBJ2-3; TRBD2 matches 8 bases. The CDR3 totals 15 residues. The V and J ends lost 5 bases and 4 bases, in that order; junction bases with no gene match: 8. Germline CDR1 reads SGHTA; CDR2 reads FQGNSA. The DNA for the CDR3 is TGTGCCAGCAGCCCGAGCGGGAGAGGGGCAGATACGCAGTATTTT. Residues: CASSPSGRGADTQYF. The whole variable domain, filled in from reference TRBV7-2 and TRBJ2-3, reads GAGVSQSPSNKVTEKGKDVELRCDPISGHTALYWYRQSLGQGLEFLIYFQGNSAPDKSGLPSDRFSAERTGGSVSTLTIQRTQQEDSAVYLCASSPSGRGADTQYFGPGTRLTVL.

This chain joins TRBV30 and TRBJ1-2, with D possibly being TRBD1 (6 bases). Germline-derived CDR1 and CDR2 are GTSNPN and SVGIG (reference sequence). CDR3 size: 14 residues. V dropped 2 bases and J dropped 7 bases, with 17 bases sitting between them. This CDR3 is CAWSTNLGALGYTF. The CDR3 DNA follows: TGTGCCTGGAGTACCAATCTGGGGGCGCTTGGCTACACCTTC.

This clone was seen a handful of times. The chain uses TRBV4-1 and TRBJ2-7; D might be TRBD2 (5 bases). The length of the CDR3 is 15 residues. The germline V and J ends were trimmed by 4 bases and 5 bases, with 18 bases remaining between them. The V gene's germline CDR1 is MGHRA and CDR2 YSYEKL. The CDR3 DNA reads TGCGCCAGCAGCCGAGGGAGTCTCGAGATGCACGAGCAGTACTTC. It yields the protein CASSRGSLEMHEQYF.

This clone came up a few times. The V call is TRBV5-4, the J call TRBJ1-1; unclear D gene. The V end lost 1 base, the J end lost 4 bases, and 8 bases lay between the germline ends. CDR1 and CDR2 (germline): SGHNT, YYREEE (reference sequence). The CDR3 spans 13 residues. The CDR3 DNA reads TGTGCCAGCAGCTTGAACAGCGCCACTGAAGCTTTCTTT. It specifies CASSLNSATEAFF.

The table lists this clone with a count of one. The CDR3 reads CAWKRQPNTEAFF. The CDR3 coding sequence is TGTGCCTGGAAAAGGCAGCCGAACACTGAAGCTTTCTTT. This rearrangement joins TRBV30 to TRBJ1-1; D is undetermined. Germline V CDR1 and CDR2: GTSNPN, SVGIG (reference sequence). The CDR3 consists of 13 residues. V lost 4 bases, J lost 1 base, and 10 bases lay in between.

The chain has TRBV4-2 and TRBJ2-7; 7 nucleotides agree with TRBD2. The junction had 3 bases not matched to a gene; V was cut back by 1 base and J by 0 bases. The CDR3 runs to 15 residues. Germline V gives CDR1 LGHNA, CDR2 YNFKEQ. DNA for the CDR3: TGTGCCAGCAGCCAAGCTGGCGGGAGCTCCTACGAGCAGTACTTC. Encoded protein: CASSQAGGSSYEQYF.

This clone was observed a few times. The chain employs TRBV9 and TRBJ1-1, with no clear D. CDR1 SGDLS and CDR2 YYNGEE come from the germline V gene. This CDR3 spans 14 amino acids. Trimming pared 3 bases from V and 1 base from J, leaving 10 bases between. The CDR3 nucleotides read TGTGCCAGCAGCGCCCTTCACAGGAACACTGAAGCTTTCTTT. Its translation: CASSALHRNTEAFF.

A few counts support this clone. DNA for the CDR3: TGTGCCAGCAGCTCAGTAGCGGGAGTAGGGTATTTT. It is translated as CASSSVAGVGYF. J is TRBJ2-3 and V is TRBV11-2; TRBD2 matches at 9 bases. The germline gives CDR1 SGHAT, CDR2 FQNNGV. This CDR3 region has 12 residues. Trimming at V came to 4 bases and at J to 14 bases, leaving 7 bases not matched to a gene.

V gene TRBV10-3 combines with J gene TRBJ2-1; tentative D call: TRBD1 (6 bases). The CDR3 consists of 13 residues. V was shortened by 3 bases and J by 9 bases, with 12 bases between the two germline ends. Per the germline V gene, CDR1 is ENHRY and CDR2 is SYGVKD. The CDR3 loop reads CAISDLQGTEQFF. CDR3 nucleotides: TGTGCCATCAGTGATTTACAGGGCACTGAGCAGTTCTTC.

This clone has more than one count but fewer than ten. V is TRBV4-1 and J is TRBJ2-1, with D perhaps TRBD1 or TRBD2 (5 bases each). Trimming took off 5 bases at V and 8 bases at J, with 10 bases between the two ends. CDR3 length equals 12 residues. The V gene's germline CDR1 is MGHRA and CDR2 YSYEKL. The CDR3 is CASSKLGDEQFF. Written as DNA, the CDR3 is TGCGCCAGCAGCAAACTAGGGGATGAGCAGTTCTTC.

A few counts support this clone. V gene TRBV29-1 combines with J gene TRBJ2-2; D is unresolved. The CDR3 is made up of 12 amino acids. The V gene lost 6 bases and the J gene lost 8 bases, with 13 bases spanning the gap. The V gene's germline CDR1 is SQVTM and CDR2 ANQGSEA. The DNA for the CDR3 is TGCAGCGTGCTGATCGCTAGGGGGGAGCTGTTTTTT. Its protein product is CSVLIARGELFF.

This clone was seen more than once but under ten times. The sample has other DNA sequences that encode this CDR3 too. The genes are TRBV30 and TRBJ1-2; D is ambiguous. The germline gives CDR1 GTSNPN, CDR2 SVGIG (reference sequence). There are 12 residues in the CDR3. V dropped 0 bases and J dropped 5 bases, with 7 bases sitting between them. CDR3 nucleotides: TGTGCCTGGAGTGTAAGGGTTTATGGCTACACCTTC. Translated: CAWSVRVYGYTF.

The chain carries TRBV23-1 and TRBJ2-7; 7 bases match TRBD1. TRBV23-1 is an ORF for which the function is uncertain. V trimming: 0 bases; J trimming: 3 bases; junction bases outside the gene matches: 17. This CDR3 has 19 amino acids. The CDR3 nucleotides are TGCGCCAGCAGTCAATCGCCCCGTTGTGAGATAGGGGGCGGCTACGAGCAGTACTTC. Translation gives CASSQSPRCEIGGGYEQYF.

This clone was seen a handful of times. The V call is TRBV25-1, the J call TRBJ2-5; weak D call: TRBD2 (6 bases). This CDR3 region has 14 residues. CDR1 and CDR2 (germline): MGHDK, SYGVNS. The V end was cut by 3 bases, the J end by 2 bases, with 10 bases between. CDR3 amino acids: CASSDFGRQETQYF. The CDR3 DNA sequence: TGTGCCAGCAGTGATTTTGGGAGGCAAGAGACCCAGTACTTC.